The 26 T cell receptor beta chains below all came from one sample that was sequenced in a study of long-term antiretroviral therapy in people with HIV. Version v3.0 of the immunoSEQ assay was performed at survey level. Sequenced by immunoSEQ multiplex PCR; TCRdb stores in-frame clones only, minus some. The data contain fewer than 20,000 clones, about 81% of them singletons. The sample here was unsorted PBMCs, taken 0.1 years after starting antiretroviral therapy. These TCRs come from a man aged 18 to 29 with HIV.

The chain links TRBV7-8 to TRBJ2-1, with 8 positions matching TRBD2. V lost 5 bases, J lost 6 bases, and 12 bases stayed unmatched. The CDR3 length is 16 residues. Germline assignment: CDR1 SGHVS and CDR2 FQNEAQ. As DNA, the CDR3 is TGTGCCAGCAGCCCGGGGAGCGGGGGAGGGGGCAATGAGCAGTTCTTC. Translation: CASSPGSGGGGNEQFF.

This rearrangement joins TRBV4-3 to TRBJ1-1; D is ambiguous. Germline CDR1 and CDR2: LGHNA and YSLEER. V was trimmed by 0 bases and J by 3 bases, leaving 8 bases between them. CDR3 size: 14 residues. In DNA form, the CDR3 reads TGCGCCAGCAGCCAAGAACACGCAGACACTGAAGCTTTCTTT. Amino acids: CASSQEHADTEAFF.

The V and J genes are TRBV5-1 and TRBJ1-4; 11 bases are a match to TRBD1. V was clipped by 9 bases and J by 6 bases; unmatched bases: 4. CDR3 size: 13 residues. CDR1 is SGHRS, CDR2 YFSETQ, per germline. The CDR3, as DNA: TGCGCCATCCCGGACAGGGGGCATGAAAAACTGTTTTTT. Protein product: CAIPDRGHEKLFF.

The CDR3 region is CAIGKEVTSGNTIYF. The CDR3 DNA follows: TGTGCCATCGGGAAGGAAGTAACCTCTGGAAACACCATATATTTT. The chain combines TRBV10-3 with TRBJ1-3; D ambiguous. This CDR3 is 15 amino acids long. The V end was cut by 8 bases, the J end by 0 bases, with 14 bases between. Germline V gene lookup returns CDR1 ENHRY and CDR2 SYGVKD.

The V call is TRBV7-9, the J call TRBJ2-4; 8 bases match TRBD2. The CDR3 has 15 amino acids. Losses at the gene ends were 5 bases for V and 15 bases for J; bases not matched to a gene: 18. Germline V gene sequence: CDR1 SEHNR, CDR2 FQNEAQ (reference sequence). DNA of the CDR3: TGTGCCAGCAGCCCCCGCGGGAAAAGCGGGAGTGGAGTGTACTTC. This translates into CASSPRGKSGSGVYF.

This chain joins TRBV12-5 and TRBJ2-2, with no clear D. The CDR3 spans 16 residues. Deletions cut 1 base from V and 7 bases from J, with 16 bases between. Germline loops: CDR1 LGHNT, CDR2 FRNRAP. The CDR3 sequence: CASGLARVSLDGELFF. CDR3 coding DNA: TGTGCTAGTGGTTTGGCTAGGGTCTCCCTCGACGGGGAGCTGTTTTTT.

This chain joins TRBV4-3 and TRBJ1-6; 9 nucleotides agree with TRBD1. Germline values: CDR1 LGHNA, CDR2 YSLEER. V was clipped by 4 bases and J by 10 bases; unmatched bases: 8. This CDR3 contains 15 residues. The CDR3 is CASSRGSTGGSPLHF. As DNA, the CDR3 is TGCGCCAGCAGCCGGGGATCGACAGGGGGATCACCCCTCCACTTT.

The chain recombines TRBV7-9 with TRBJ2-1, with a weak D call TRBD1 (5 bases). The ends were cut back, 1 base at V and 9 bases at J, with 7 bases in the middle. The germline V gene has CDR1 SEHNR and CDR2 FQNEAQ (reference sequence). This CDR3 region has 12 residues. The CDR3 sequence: CASSLVGAEQFF. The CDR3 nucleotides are TGTGCCAGCAGCTTAGTTGGGGCTGAGCAGTTCTTC.

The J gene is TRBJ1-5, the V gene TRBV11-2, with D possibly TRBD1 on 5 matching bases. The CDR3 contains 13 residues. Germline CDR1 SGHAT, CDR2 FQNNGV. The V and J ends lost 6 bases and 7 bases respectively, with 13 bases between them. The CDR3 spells CASSSDSGQPQHF. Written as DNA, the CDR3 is TGTGCCAGCAGTTCAGACAGTGGCCAGCCCCAGCATTTT.

The CDR3 region has the DNA TGTGCCAGCAGCCCCCTAGCGGGGGATCCAGATACGCAGTATTTT. Its protein product is CASSPLAGDPDTQYF. The rearrangement links TRBV7-9 to TRBJ2-3; 10 bases align to TRBD2. The CDR3 totals 15 residues. Germline CDR1 SEHNR, CDR2 FQNEAQ (reference sequence). J lost 4 bases, V lost 5 bases, and 6 bases had no gene match.

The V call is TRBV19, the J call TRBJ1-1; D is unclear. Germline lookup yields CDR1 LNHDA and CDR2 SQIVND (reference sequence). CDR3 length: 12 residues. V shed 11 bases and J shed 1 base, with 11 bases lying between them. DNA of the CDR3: TGTGCCTGTCAATCAGGGAACACTGAAGCTTTCTTT. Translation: CACQSGNTEAFF.

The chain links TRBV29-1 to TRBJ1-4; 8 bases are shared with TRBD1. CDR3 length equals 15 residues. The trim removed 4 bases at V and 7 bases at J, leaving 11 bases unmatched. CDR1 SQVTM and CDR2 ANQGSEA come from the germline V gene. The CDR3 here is CSVGVGAQGGEKLFF. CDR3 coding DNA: TGCAGCGTTGGGGTCGGGGCACAGGGGGGTGAAAAACTGTTTTTT.

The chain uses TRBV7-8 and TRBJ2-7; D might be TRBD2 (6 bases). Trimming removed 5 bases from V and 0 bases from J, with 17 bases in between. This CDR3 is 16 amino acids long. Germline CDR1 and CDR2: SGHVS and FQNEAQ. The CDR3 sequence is CASSPGLLLSSYEQYF. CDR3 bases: TGTGCCAGCAGCCCGGGACTTCTCTTGAGCTCCTACGAGCAGTACTTC.

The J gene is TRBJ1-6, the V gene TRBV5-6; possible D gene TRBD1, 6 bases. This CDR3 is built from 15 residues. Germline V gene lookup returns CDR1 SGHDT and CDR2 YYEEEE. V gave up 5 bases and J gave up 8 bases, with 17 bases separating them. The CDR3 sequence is CASSSYIEGDSPLHF. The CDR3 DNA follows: TGTGCCAGCAGTTCCTACATCGAGGGGGATTCACCCCTCCACTTT.

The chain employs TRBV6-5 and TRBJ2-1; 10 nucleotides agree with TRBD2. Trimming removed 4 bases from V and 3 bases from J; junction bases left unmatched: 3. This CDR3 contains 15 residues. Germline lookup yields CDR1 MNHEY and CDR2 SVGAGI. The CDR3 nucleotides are TGTGCCAGCAGTTCGCGGACTAGCGGCTACAATGAGCAGTTCTTC. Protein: CASSSRTSGYNEQFF.

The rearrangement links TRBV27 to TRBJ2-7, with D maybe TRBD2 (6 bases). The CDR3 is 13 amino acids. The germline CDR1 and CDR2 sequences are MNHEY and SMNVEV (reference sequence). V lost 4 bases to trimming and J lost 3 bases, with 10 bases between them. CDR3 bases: TGTGCCAGCAGTTCCGGGGACTTCTACGAGCAGTACTTC. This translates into CASSSGDFYEQYF.

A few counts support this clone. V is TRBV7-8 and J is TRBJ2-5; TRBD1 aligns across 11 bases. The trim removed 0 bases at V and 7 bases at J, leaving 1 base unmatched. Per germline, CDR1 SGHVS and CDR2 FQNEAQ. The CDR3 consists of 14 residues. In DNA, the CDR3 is TGTGCCAGCAGCTTAGCCGGGACAGGGGGGACCCAGTACTTC. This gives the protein CASSLAGTGGTQYF.

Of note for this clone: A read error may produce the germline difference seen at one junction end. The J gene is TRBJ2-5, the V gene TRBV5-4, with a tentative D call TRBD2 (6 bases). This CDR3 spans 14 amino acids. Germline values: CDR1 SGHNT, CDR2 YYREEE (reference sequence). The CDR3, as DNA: TGTGCCAGCACCTTGGGGGGTCCGGGGGAGACCCAGTACTTC. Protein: CASTLGGPGETQYF.

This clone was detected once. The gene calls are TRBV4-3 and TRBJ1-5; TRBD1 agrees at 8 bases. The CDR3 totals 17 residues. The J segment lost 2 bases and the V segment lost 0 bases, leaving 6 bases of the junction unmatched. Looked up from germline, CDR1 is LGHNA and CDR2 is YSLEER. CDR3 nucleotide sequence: TGCGCCAGCAGCCAAGAGCCCTCAGGGGGCGGCAATCAGCCCCAGCATTTT. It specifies CASSQEPSGGGNQPQHF.

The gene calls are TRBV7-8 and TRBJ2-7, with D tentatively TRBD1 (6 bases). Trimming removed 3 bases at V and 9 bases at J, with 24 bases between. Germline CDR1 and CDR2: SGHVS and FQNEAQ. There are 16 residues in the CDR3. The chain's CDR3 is CASSLVQGRPSNGQYF. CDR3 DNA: TGTGCCAGCAGCTTGGTACAGGGTCGTCCCTCGAATGGGCAGTACTTC.

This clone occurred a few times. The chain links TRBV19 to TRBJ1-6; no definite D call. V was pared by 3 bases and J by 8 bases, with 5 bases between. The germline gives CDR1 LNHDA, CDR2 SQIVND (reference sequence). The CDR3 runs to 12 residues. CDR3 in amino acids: CASSIQDSPLHF. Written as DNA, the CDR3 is TGTGCCAGTAGTATCCAGGATTCACCCCTCCACTTT. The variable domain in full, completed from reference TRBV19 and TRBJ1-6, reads DGGITQSPKYLFRKEGQNVTLSCEQNLNHDAMYWYRQDPGQGLRLIYYSQIVNDFQKGDIAEGYSVSREKKESFPLTVTSAQKNPTAFYLCASSIQDSPLHFGNGTRLTVT.

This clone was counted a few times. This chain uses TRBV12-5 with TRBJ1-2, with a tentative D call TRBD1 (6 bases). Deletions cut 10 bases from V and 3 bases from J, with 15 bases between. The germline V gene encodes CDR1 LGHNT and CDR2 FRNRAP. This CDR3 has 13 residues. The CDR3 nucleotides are TGTGCTATACGTCGGGGGCAGGACTATGGCTACACCTTC. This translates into CAIRRGQDYGYTF.

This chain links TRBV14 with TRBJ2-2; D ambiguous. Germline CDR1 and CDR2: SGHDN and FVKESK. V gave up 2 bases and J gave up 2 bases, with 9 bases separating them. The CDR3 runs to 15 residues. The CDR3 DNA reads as TGTGCCAGCAGCCAACAAACCCTAAACACCGGGGAGCTGTTTTTT. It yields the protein CASSQQTLNTGELFF.

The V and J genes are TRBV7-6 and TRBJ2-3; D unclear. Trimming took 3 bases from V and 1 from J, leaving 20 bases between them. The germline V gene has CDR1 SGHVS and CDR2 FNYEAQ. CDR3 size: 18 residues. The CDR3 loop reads CASSFSPTGPSGTDTQYF. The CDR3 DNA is TGTGCCAGCAGCTTCTCCCCAACCGGGCCGTCTGGCACAGATACGCAGTATTTT.

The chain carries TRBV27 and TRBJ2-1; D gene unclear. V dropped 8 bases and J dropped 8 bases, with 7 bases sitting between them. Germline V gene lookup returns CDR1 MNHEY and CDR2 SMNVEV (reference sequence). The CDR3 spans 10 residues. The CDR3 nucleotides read TGTGCCAGCTCCCGTCATGAGCAGTTCTTC. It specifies CASSRHEQFF.

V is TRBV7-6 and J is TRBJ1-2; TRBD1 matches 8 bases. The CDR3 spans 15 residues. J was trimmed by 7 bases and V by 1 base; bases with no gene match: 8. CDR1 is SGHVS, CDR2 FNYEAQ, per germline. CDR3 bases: TGTGCCAGCAGCTTAGATGACGACAGGGGAGGTGGCTACACCTTC. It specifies CASSLDDDRGGGYTF.